This TCR beta chain is drawn from a study of T cells in Graves' hyperthyroidism and ophthalmopathy. Study summary: At the time of initial diagnosis and before any treatment, peripheral blood was collected.

The V gene end was trimmed by 7 bases and the J gene end by 11 bases; junction bases not matched to a gene: 11. From germline, CDR1 is MGHRA and CDR2 YSYEKL. This CDR3 region has 13 residues. This clonotype has a count of ten or more. Amplified TCR beta CDR3 regions came from RNA transcripts. A set of HTBI primers served as the primers for a first-round RT-PCR of the TCR CDR3. One entry per CDR3 protein results from TCRdb running MiXCR on the multiplex PCR reads. The sample yields about 520,000 distinct CDR3 sequences, roughly 24% seen once. The clonotype originates from a woman younger than 45 with Graves' ophthalmopathy. The genes are TRBV4-1 and TRBJ1-1; 9 nucleotides align to TRBD1. Sequencing was performed on blood. The CDR3 sequence: CASTGTGSVGAFF. DNA of the CDR3: TGCGCCAGCACCGGGACAGGGTCTGTTGGCGCTTTCTTT.